The T cell receptor beta chain under discussion was sequenced for a study of liver allograft versus peripheral blood T cells. Study overall: A comparison was made between T cell receptor repertoires in transplanted livers and those in recipients' peripheral blood.

The CDR3 is 15 amino acids. Germline V CDR1 and CDR2: MNHNS, SASEGT. Trimming stripped 6 bases from V and 1 base from J, with 15 bases between. TCRdb processed the reads anew with MiXCR; each CDR3 protein has one entry. This sample has 4,000 to 6,500 distinct CDR3 sequences, with approximately 15% found just once. A remark on this clonotype: With only one base between it and a far larger clone, this is likely a read error.

The chain combines TRBV6-1 with TRBJ1-2; D ambiguous. The clonotype comes from a human patient who had a liver transplant. The T cells may come from the graft donor. CDR3 sequence: CASSATGTINYGYTF. CDR3 coding DNA: TGTGCCAGCAGCGCGACTGGAACGATTAACTATGGCTACACCTTC.